Presented here are 30 T cell receptor beta chains from one specimen sequenced in a study of type 1 regulatory T cells. MiXCR, applied by TCRdb to the reads, yields one record per CDR3 protein. Among 40,000 to 50,000 distinct CDR3 sequences listed, more than 9% were seen once. No antigen has been identified for these receptors. Sequenced sample: cultured non-Tr1 T cells, either the whole culture or a sorted T cell fraction (not recorded which). Source of these receptors: a human donor in good health.

V usage is TRBV5-1 and J usage is TRBJ2-7; TRBD2 aligns across 9 bases. Germline trimming cut 4 bases from V and 3 bases from J; bases unmatched to any gene: 8. There are 15 residues in the CDR3. Germline lookup yields CDR1 SGHRS and CDR2 YFSETQ. In DNA form, the CDR3 reads TGCGCCAGCAGCCCGGGGGGTAGCGGGAGCTACGAGCAGTACTTC. This sequence encodes CASSPGGSGSYEQYF.

This clonotype was seen more than once but under ten times. The chain carries TRBV20-1 and TRBJ1-1; 7 positions match TRBD1. V lost 4 bases, J lost 0 bases, and 23 bases stayed unmatched. The CDR3 has 20 residues. Germline assignment: CDR1 DFQATT and CDR2 SNEGSKA (reference sequence). CDR3 coding DNA: TGCAGTGCTAAACCCTACCCGGGACAGTCCCGGAACTCTATGAACACTGAAGCTTTCTTT. Translated: CSAKPYPGQSRNSMNTEAFF.

This clonotype was found many times. The rearrangement links TRBV6-1 to TRBJ1-1; D is unresolved. The V gene lost 8 bases and the J gene lost 2 bases, with 12 bases spanning the gap. This CDR3 contains 13 residues. Germline loops: CDR1 MNHNS, CDR2 SASEGT. This chain's CDR3 is CASPSTANTEAFF. In DNA form, the CDR3 reads TGTGCCAGCCCATCCACAGCTAACACTGAAGCTTTCTTT.

By its share, this clonotype is large. This rearrangement joins TRBV11-2 to TRBJ2-1; 8 bases fit TRBD2. The CDR3 runs to 16 residues. V lost 6 bases to trimming and J lost 4 bases; unmatched junction nucleotides: 11. CDR1 and CDR2 (germline): SGHAT, FQNNGV. The CDR3 reads CASRPKSTSVYNEQFF. CDR3 sequence (DNA): TGTGCCAGCAGACCGAAATCGACTAGCGTATACAATGAGCAGTTCTTC.

The V and J genes are TRBV20-1 and TRBJ2-7; no definite D call. CDR1 and CDR2 (germline): DFQATT, SNEGSKA (reference sequence). The CDR3 consists of 12 residues. V was clipped by 0 bases and J by 6 bases, with 9 bases between them. CDR3 amino acids: CSARDHSFEQYF. Here the CDR3 DNA reads TGCAGTGCTAGAGATCACAGCTTCGAGCAGTACTTC.

V is TRBV19 and J is TRBJ2-1; TRBD2 aligns across 10 bases. Looked up from germline, CDR1 is LNHDA and CDR2 is SQIVND (reference sequence). V lost 5 bases to trimming and J lost 15 bases; unmatched junction nucleotides: 10. The CDR3 has 13 residues. The CDR3 spells CASSSLSGRAPFF. The CDR3 nucleotides read TGTGCCAGTAGTTCCTTGAGCGGGAGGGCCCCGTTCTTC.

This chain uses TRBV12-3 or TRBV12-4 with TRBJ2-7; weak D call: TRBD1 (6 bases). V was trimmed by 5 bases and J by 4 bases, leaving 18 bases between them. This CDR3 is built from 15 residues. The CDR3 spells CASSPLDSRYYEQYF. Here the CDR3 DNA reads TGTGCCAGCAGTCCCCTGGACAGCCGGTATTACGAGCAGTACTTC.

This clonotype was seen repeatedly, ten times or more. This sequence joins TRBV12-3 or TRBV12-4 and TRBJ2-7; D possibly corresponds to TRBD1 (6 bases). The CDR3 has 14 amino acids. Between the trimmed V and J ends, which lost 6 bases and 2 bases, there was a span of 14 bases. The CDR3 DNA follows: TGTGCCAGCAGCTACGGGACACCTACCTACGAGCAGTACTTC. The encoded protein is CASSYGTPTYEQYF.

This clonotype was detected only a few times. This rearrangement joins TRBV5-1 to TRBJ2-2; 13 positions agree with TRBD2. Germline V gene sequence: CDR1 SGHRS, CDR2 YFSETQ. V gave up 4 bases and J gave up 0 bases; unmatched junction bases: 3. CDR3 length: 17 residues. The CDR3 region is CASSRGLAGTNTGELFF. CDR3 sequence (DNA): TGCGCCAGCAGCCGGGGACTAGCGGGGACGAACACCGGGGAGCTGTTTTTT.

This clonotype was seen at least ten times. The chain links TRBV20-1 to TRBJ1-1; D gene uncertain. Trimming pared 2 bases from V and 0 bases from J, leaving 10 bases between. The CDR3 contains 14 residues. CDR1 DFQATT and CDR2 SNEGSKA come from the germline V gene (reference sequence). As DNA, the CDR3 is TGCAGTGCTAGAACCAGCCTCATGAACACTGAAGCTTTCTTT. As protein: CSARTSLMNTEAFF.

This clonotype has only a few counts. The chain is built from TRBV20-1 and TRBJ1-1; weak D call: TRBD1 (5 bases). Germline V CDR1 and CDR2: DFQATT, SNEGSKA (reference sequence). The CDR3 loop spans 14 amino acids. Trimming stripped 0 bases from V and 3 bases from J, with 11 bases between. CDR3 in DNA: TGCAGTGCTAGAGAAGCAGGGAAGGACACTGAAGCTTTCTTT. Encoded protein: CSAREAGKDTEAFF.

Many counts were recorded for this clonotype. The gene calls are TRBV12-3 or TRBV12-4 and TRBJ1-2; TRBD1 might be the D (6 bases). V dropped 1 base and J dropped 7 bases, with 13 bases sitting between them. The CDR3 totals 14 residues. The CDR3, as DNA: TGTGCCAGCAGTTTAGAGTCGAACAGGGTTGGCTACACCTTC. Translated: CASSLESNRVGYTF.

This clonotype was observed at least ten times. The chain links TRBV15 to TRBJ2-1; 7 bases match TRBD2. Looked up from germline, CDR1 is LNHNV and CDR2 is YYDKDF (reference sequence). The V and J ends lost 2 bases and 9 bases, in that order; junction bases with no gene match: 10. The CDR3 is 15 amino acids. The CDR3 region is CATSRWTRKSSEQFF. Here the CDR3 DNA reads TGTGCCACCAGCAGATGGACTAGGAAGTCGTCTGAGCAGTTCTTC. Full variable domain (rest looked up from reference TRBV15 and TRBJ2-1): DAMVIQNPRYQVTQFGKPVTLSCSQTLNHNVMYWYQQKSSQAPKLLFHYYDKDFNNEADTPDNFQSRRPNTSFCFLDIRSPGLGDTAMYLCATSRWTRKSSEQFFGPGTRLTVL.

Ten or more counts support this clonotype. V and J are TRBV20-1 and TRBJ2-7; D is perhaps TRBD1 or TRBD2 (6 bases each). The germline CDR1 and CDR2 sequences are DFQATT and SNEGSKA (reference sequence). The CDR3 extends over 13 amino acids. Trimming removed 6 bases at V and 6 bases at J, with 18 bases between. The CDR3 loop reads CSALGLGGGEQYF. CDR3 nucleotides: TGCAGTGCCCTAGGGCTAGGGGGAGGCGAGCAGTACTTC.

On this clonotype: This could be a read error, since a much larger clone is one nucleotide away. The chain is built from TRBV5-1 and TRBJ1-5, with D maybe TRBD1 (5 bases). This CDR3 is built from 15 residues. Germline V CDR1 and CDR2: SGHRS, YFSETQ. The V gene lost 0 bases and the J gene lost 7 bases, with 14 bases spanning the gap. The CDR3 DNA follows: TGCGCCAGCAGCTTGGAAGGCAGGGAAGACCAGCCCCAGCATTTT. This gives the protein CASSLEGREDQPQHF.

The sample holds many counts of this clonotype. The chain uses TRBV10-3 and TRBJ2-5, with D hard to call. Deletions cut 3 bases from V and 2 bases from J, with 4 bases between. Germline V gene data show CDR1 as ENHRY and CDR2 as SYGVKD. This CDR3 has 12 amino acids. This chain's CDR3 is CAISDGQETQYF. The CDR3, as DNA: TGTGCCATCAGTGACGGACAAGAGACCCAGTACTTC.

The sample holds one count of this clonotype. The rearrangement links TRBV7-2 to TRBJ2-1, with 13 bases aligning to TRBD2. Germline V gives CDR1 SGHTA, CDR2 FQGNSA. The V gene end was trimmed by 5 bases and the J gene end by 7 bases; junction bases not matched to a gene: 8. The CDR3 is made up of 16 amino acids. In DNA, the CDR3 is TGTGCCAGCAGCCTGACTAGCGGGGGGTCGGGGAATGAGCAGTTCTTC. Protein: CASSLTSGGSGNEQFF. The complete variable domain, with remaining parts taken from reference TRBV7-2 and TRBJ2-1, reads GAGVSQSPSNKVTEKGKDVELRCDPISGHTALYWYRQSLGQGLEFLIYFQGNSAPDKSGLPSDRFSAERTGGSVSTLTIQRTQQEDSAVYLCASSLTSGGSGNEQFFGPGTRLTVL.

There are many counts of this clonotype. The chain carries TRBV12-3 or TRBV12-4 and TRBJ2-2, with 10 nucleotides matching TRBD2. With 6 bases clipped from V and 1 base from J, the junction kept 11 bases outside the gene matches. The CDR3 length is 18 residues. The CDR3 bases are TGTGCCAGCAGCTCCCTTATTAGCGGGAGGAGGAACACCGGGGAGCTGTTTTTT. It specifies CASSSLISGRRNTGELFF.

This clonotype was seen at least ten times. This rearrangement joins TRBV6-2 or TRBV6-3 to TRBJ2-7; D gene uncertain. The CDR3 runs 11 residues. V was shortened by 2 bases and J by 6 bases, with 5 bases between the two germline ends. Germline CDR1 and CDR2: MNHEY and SVGEGT. The chain's CDR3 is CASSYPSEQYF. The CDR3 nucleotides are TGTGCCAGCAGTTACCCGTCCGAGCAGTACTTC.

A word on this clonotype: A much larger clone sits a single nucleotide away, making a read error possible. The chain recombines TRBV6-2 or TRBV6-3 with TRBJ1-5; unclear D gene. Looked up from germline, CDR1 is MNHEY and CDR2 is SVGEGT. The germline V and J ends were trimmed by 7 bases and 4 bases, with 14 bases remaining between them. There are 14 residues in the CDR3. The CDR3 loop is CASTDPLRNQPQHF. The CDR3 DNA reads TGTGCCAGCACCGACCCCCTGCGTAATCAGCCCCAGCATTTT.

This clonotype showed up just a few times. The rearrangement joins TRBV20-1 to TRBJ2-7; D gene unclear. The ends were cut back, 6 bases at V and 0 bases at J, with 9 bases in the middle. This CDR3 is 12 amino acids long. In germline, CDR1 is DFQATT, CDR2 SNEGSKA (reference sequence). The CDR3 DNA is TGCAGTGCCACAGTAGTCTCCTACGAGCAGTACTTC. Its protein product is CSATVVSYEQYF.

The chain couples TRBV12-3 or TRBV12-4 to TRBJ1-1; 9 nucleotides agree with TRBD1. The CDR3 is 15 amino acids. With 7 bases clipped from V and 4 bases from J, the junction kept 10 bases outside the gene matches. This chain's CDR3 is CASIPGTGPGTEAFF. The CDR3, as DNA: TGTGCCAGCATTCCCGGGACAGGGCCGGGCACTGAAGCTTTCTTT.

This clonotype was found many times. The V gene is TRBV5-1, the J gene TRBJ2-5; the D gene is possibly TRBD2 (6 bases). The CDR3 sequence is 14 residues long. The V gene lost 4 bases and the J gene lost 5 bases, with 15 bases spanning the gap. Looked up from germline, CDR1 is SGHRS and CDR2 is YFSETQ. This chain's CDR3 is CASSVRESGETQYF. CDR3 DNA: TGCGCCAGCAGCGTTCGGGAAAGCGGGGAGACCCAGTACTTC.

The CDR3 DNA reads TGTGCCAGCGGGATGGGGGAGCGACCCTACGAGCAGTACTTC. Protein: CASGMGERPYEQYF. The V call is TRBV27, the J call TRBJ2-7; D tentatively fits TRBD1 or TRBD2 (5 bases each). V gave up 8 bases and J gave up 2 bases, with 16 bases separating them. CDR1 is MNHEY and CDR2 is SMNVEV in the germline V gene (reference sequence). This CDR3 spans 14 amino acids.

This clonotype was counted ten times or more. This chain joins TRBV7-9 and TRBJ1-5; no clear D gene. The CDR3 sequence is 14 residues long. The germline V gene encodes CDR1 SEHNR and CDR2 FQNEAQ (reference sequence). The germline V and J ends were trimmed by 3 bases and 0 bases, with 6 bases remaining between them. The DNA for the CDR3 is TGTGCCAGCAGCTTGGGAGATAGCAATCAGCCCCAGCATTTT. Encoded protein: CASSLGDSNQPQHF.

This clonotype was seen repeatedly, ten times or more. The chain is built from TRBV12-3 or TRBV12-4 and TRBJ2-3, with D possibly matching TRBD2 (6 bases). The length of the CDR3 is 16 residues. Trimming pared 5 bases from V and 2 bases from J, leaving 17 bases between. The CDR3 here is CASSRGLLSNTDTQYF. CDR3 nucleotide sequence: TGTGCCAGCAGTCGGGGGTTACTTTCGAACACAGATACGCAGTATTTT.

The V call is TRBV5-8, the J call TRBJ1-1; D perhaps matches TRBD1 (5 bases). Trimming took off 4 bases at V and 6 bases at J, with 16 bases between the two ends. The CDR3 length is 14 residues. CDR1 and CDR2 (germline): SGHTS, YDEGEE. DNA for the CDR3: TGTGCCAGCAGCCCCCGAGGGGACGGACCTGAAGCTTTCTTT. It is translated as CASSPRGDGPEAFF.

This clonotype was observed a few times. The gene calls are TRBV20-1 and TRBJ2-3; 7 bases are a match to TRBD2. V lost 5 bases and J lost 3; bases outside the gene matches: 8. The germline CDR1 and CDR2 sequences are DFQATT and SNEGSKA (reference sequence). The CDR3 spans 14 residues. The CDR3 here is CSAPGLGGTDTQYF. The DNA for the CDR3 is TGCAGTGCTCCAGGACTAGGCGGTACAGATACGCAGTATTTT.

This clonotype was recorded at least ten times. The rearrangement joins TRBV20-1 to TRBJ1-3; D perhaps matches TRBD1 (5 bases). In germline, CDR1 is DFQATT, CDR2 SNEGSKA (reference sequence). CDR3 length: 14 amino acids. The V and J ends lost 0 bases and 0 bases respectively, with 6 bases between them. CDR3 amino acids: CSAREDNSGNTIYF. CDR3 sequence (DNA): TGCAGTGCTAGAGAGGACAACTCTGGAAACACCATATATTTT.

The sample holds many counts of this clonotype. V usage is TRBV7-9 and J usage is TRBJ2-7, with D possibly TRBD2 on 5 matching bases. Deletions cut 1 base from V and 5 bases from J, with 9 bases between. The CDR3 consists of 13 residues. Germline CDR1 SEHNR, CDR2 FQNEAQ (reference sequence). This chain's CDR3 is CASSLVAGDEQYF. For the CDR3, the DNA is TGTGCCAGCAGCTTAGTGGCCGGGGACGAGCAGTACTTC.